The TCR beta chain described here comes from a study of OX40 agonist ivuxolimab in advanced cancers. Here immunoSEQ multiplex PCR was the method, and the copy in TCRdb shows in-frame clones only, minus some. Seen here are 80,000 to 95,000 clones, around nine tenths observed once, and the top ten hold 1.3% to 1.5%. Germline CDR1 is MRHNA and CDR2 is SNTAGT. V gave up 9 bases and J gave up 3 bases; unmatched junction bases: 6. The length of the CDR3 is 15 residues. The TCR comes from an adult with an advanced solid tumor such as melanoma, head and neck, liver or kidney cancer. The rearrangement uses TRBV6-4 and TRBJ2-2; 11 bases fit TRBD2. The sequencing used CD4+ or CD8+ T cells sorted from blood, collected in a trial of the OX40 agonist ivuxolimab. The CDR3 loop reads CARSLAGGYTGELFF. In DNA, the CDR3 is TGTGCCAGATCCCTAGCGGGAGGTTACACCGGGGAGCTGTTTTTT.